The 29 T cell receptor beta chains listed next were all sequenced from one sample in a study of cytomegalovirus exposure and HLA in healthy donors. TCRdb keeps only in-frame clones here, not all; method: immunoSEQ multiplex PCR. The sample holds around 250,000 clones; 90% are singletons and the top ten take 0.3% to 0.4%. Specimen: PBMCs. The source of these receptors is a young woman in good health and CMV-seronegative.

This clone was seen a handful of times. This chain links TRBV5-4 with TRBJ2-7; tentatively, D is TRBD2 (6 bases). Germline lookup yields CDR1 SGHNT and CDR2 YYREEE (reference sequence). Trimming shortened V by 4 bases and J by 4 bases, and 15 bases separated the two germline ends. This CDR3 spans 14 amino acids. The CDR3 reads CASSPPGEPYEQYF. DNA of the CDR3: TGTGCCAGCAGCCCGCCGGGGGAGCCGTACGAGCAGTACTTC.

This sequence joins TRBV7-5 and TRBJ1-6; the table's D call of TRBD1 was not tested on the DNA. TRBV7-5 is a pseudogene. The CDR3 is 17 residues long. CDR3 amino acids: CVRSLPRDRGWDSPLHF. CDR3 coding DNA: TGTGTCAGAAGCTTACCTCGGGACAGGGGGTGGGATTCACCCCTCCACTTT.

This chain links TRBV9 with TRBJ2-2, with 12 positions matching TRBD2. Germline V gives CDR1 SGDLS, CDR2 YYNGEE. The CDR3 sequence is 15 residues long. The trim removed 3 bases at V and 6 bases at J, leaving 3 bases unmatched. The CDR3 DNA reads as TGTGCCAGCAGCGCTAGCGGGGGGGCGGCCGGGGAGCTGTTTTTT. This translates into CASSASGGAAGELFF.

The chain recombines TRBV11-2 with TRBJ2-6; the match to TRBD1 covers 8 bases. This CDR3 spans 16 amino acids. Trimming at V came to 4 bases and at J to 4 bases, leaving 6 bases not matched to a gene. The germline V gene encodes CDR1 SGHAT and CDR2 FQNNGV. CDR3 protein: CASSYRTGIGANVLTF. The CDR3 bases are TGTGCCAGCAGCTACCGGACAGGGATCGGGGCCAACGTCCTGACTTTC.

This chain joins TRBV19 and TRBJ1-5, with D possibly TRBD1 on 5 matching bases. From germline, CDR1 is LNHDA and CDR2 SQIVND (reference sequence). The V and J ends lost 0 bases and 1 base respectively, with 13 bases between them. This CDR3 is built from 17 residues. The CDR3 DNA follows: TGTGCCAGTAGTATAGATCGGGAGGGACCCAGCAATCAGCCCCAGCATTTT. It is translated as CASSIDREGPSNQPQHF.

In this sample, this clone turned up once. The gene calls are TRBV30 and TRBJ2-7; TRBD1 aligns across 7 bases. The CDR3 covers 12 residues. After removal of 1 base from V and 5 bases from J, the junction contained 2 bases not matched to a gene. CDR1 and CDR2 (germline): GTSNPN, SVGIG (reference sequence). In DNA, the CDR3 is TGTGCCTGGAGTGAGCAGGGGGACGAGCAGTACTTC. Protein sequence: CAWSEQGDEQYF.

The V and J genes are TRBV10-3 and TRBJ1-6; D call uncertain. CDR1 and CDR2 (germline): ENHRY, SYGVKD. This CDR3 is 14 amino acids long. The germline V and J ends were trimmed by 6 bases and 7 bases, with 13 bases remaining between them. CDR3 nucleotide sequence: TGTGCCATCAGGCACGATCCTGCGAATTCACCCCTCCACTTT. Translation gives CAIRHDPANSPLHF.

The chain joins TRBV10-3 to TRBJ2-1; 9 bases are a match to TRBD2. The J segment lost 5 bases and the V segment lost 0 bases, leaving 5 bases of the junction unmatched. Germline V gene data show CDR1 as ENHRY and CDR2 as SYGVKD. The CDR3 is made up of 16 amino acids. The CDR3: CAISESMSSGDNEQFF. The CDR3 DNA reads as TGTGCCATCAGTGAGTCTATGTCTAGCGGGGACAATGAGCAGTTCTTC.

In this sample, this clone turned up once. This chain connects TRBV5-1 to TRBJ1-2; weak D call: TRBD1 (5 bases). Germline values: CDR1 SGHRS, CDR2 YFSETQ. This CDR3 contains 13 residues. The V gene lost 4 bases and the J gene lost 4 bases, with 11 bases spanning the gap. The CDR3 bases are TGCGCCAGCAGCAGGGGCGCTAGCTATGGCTACACCTTC. Amino acid sequence: CASSRGASYGYTF.

The chain links TRBV9 to TRBJ2-3; TRBD2 matches 13 bases. In germline, CDR1 is SGDLS, CDR2 YYNGEE. Germline trimming cut 4 bases from V and 1 base from J; bases unmatched to any gene: 6. The CDR3 runs 17 residues. The CDR3 region is CASSPAGTSGGTDTQYF. The CDR3 DNA sequence: TGTGCCAGCAGCCCAGCCGGGACTAGCGGGGGCACAGATACGCAGTATTTT.

V usage is TRBV13 and J usage is TRBJ2-1; TRBD2 matches at 10 bases. Germline V gene sequence: CDR1 PRHDT, CDR2 FYEKMQ (reference sequence). Unmatched junction bases numbered 8, after V lost 0 bases and J lost 9 bases. The CDR3 has 16 residues. The CDR3 region has the DNA TGTGCCAGCAGCTTAGGAGTTAGCGGGGGGATCGTTGAGCAGTTCTTC. Protein: CASSLGVSGGIVEQFF.

The CDR3 DNA reads as TGTGCCAGCAGCCTAAGACGGACTGCATCCTACGAGCAGTACTTC. It is translated as CASSLRRTASYEQYF. This chain connects TRBV11-2 to TRBJ2-7; a weak D match, TRBD2 (5 bases). Germline lookup yields CDR1 SGHAT and CDR2 FQNNGV. The CDR3 has 15 residues. Deletions cut 5 bases from V and 1 base from J, with 15 bases between.

This rearrangement joins TRBV6-1 to TRBJ2-5; D unclear. In germline, CDR1 is MNHNS, CDR2 SASEGT. This CDR3 comprises 15 residues. V gave up 3 bases and J gave up 2 bases, with 13 bases separating them. The CDR3 DNA reads TGTGCCAGCAGTGACCTTCTGGGCAGACAAGAGACCCAGTACTTC. It encodes CASSDLLGRQETQYF.

The J gene is TRBJ2-3, the V gene TRBV4-3, with a possible D match to TRBD1 (5 bases). There are 17 residues in the CDR3. Germline CDR1 is LGHNA and CDR2 is YSLEER. Between the trimmed V and J ends, which lost 0 bases and 4 bases, there was a span of 17 bases. CDR3 nucleotides: TGCGCCAGCAGCCAAGATTACCAGGGAATGGTCCCAGATACGCAGTATTTT. Its protein product is CASSQDYQGMVPDTQYF.

The V gene is TRBV7-9, the J gene TRBJ2-7, with TRBD2 matching 7 bases. Germline V gene sequence: CDR1 SEHNR, CDR2 FQNEAQ (reference sequence). Trimming removed 2 bases from V and 2 bases from J; junction bases left unmatched: 9. The CDR3 extends over 16 amino acids. The CDR3 protein is CASSLWAEGTTYEQYV. In nucleotides, the CDR3 is TGTGCCAGCAGCTTATGGGCAGAGGGGACTACCTACGAGCAGTACGTC.

This chain links TRBV5-1 with TRBJ2-7, with 7 bases matching TRBD1. Trimming took 0 bases from V and 0 from J; bases not matched to a gene: 3. Germline V gene data show CDR1 as SGHRS and CDR2 as YFSETQ. The CDR3 contains 15 residues. The CDR3 nucleotides read TGCGCCAGCAGCTTGGTGCCAGGGGGCTCCTACGAGCAGTACTTC. It yields the protein CASSLVPGGSYEQYF. Drawing the rest from reference TRBV5-1 and TRBJ2-7, the complete variable domain is KAGVTQTPRYLIKTRGQQVTLSCSPISGHRSVSWYQQTPGQGLQFLFEYFSETQRNKGNFPGRFSGRQFSNSRSEMNVSTLELGDSALYLCASSLVPGGSYEQYFGPGTRLTVT.

As DNA, the CDR3 is TGTGCTTTATCAGCGGGGAGCTTAGGAACAGATACGCAGTATTTT. This sequence encodes CALSAGSLGTDTQYF. The V call is TRBV28, the J call TRBJ2-3; 7 bases map to TRBD2. Germline loops: CDR1 MDHEN, CDR2 SYDVKM. This CDR3 has 15 amino acids.

The chain combines TRBV6-1 with TRBJ1-1, with D possibly being TRBD1 (6 bases). With 1 base removed from V and 3 bases from J, the gap between germline ends came to 9 bases. Germline assignment: CDR1 MNHNS and CDR2 SASEGT. The CDR3 is 14 amino acids. The CDR3 protein is CASSEETGHTEAFF. Written as DNA, the CDR3 is TGTGCCAGCAGTGAAGAGACAGGACACACTGAAGCTTTCTTT.

This clone was observed a few times. The rearrangement links TRBV27 to TRBJ2-6; the D gene is possibly TRBD2 (5 bases). The CDR3 extends over 15 amino acids. Trimming left V 2 bases short and J 3 bases short, with 8 bases between. Germline CDR1 and CDR2: MNHEY and SMNVEV (reference sequence). The CDR3 DNA sequence: TGTGCCAGCAGTTTACGGGGTTATGGGGCCAACGTCCTGACTTTC. The encoded protein is CASSLRGYGANVLTF.

The chain employs TRBV7-9 and TRBJ1-5; no reliable D call. CDR3 length equals 12 residues. Germline-derived CDR1 and CDR2 are SEHNR and FQNEAQ (reference sequence). With 6 bases removed from V and 4 bases from J, the gap between germline ends came to 7 bases. CDR3 coding DNA: TGTGCCAGCAGTTGGCAGAATCAGCCCCAGCATTTT. This sequence encodes CASSWQNQPQHF.

V and J are TRBV19 and TRBJ2-3; 9 bases fit TRBD2. From germline, CDR1 is LNHDA and CDR2 SQIVND (reference sequence). The J segment lost 8 bases and the V segment lost 6 bases, leaving 9 bases of the junction unmatched. This CDR3 is built from 14 residues. CDR3 sequence: CASSPRTSVGTQYF. CDR3 bases: TGTGCCAGTAGCCCCCGGACTAGCGTCGGTACGCAGTATTTT.

This clone was observed a handful of times. The chain has TRBV10-3 and TRBJ2-7; TRBD2 agrees at 13 bases. V trimming: 2 bases; J trimming: 5 bases; junction bases outside the gene matches: 3. Germline V gives CDR1 ENHRY, CDR2 SYGVKD. The CDR3 has 15 residues. This CDR3 reads CAISETSGGANEQYF. The CDR3 DNA is TGTGCCATCAGTGAGACTAGCGGGGGGGCCAACGAGCAGTACTTC.

The genes are TRBV19 and TRBJ1-6; D is perhaps TRBD1 (6 bases). The CDR3 contains 15 residues. The V gene's germline CDR1 is LNHDA and CDR2 SQIVND (reference sequence). Trimming took 7 bases from V and 7 from J, leaving 17 bases between them. Written as DNA, the CDR3 is TGTGCCAGTAACCATATGACAGGACCAAATTCACCCCTCCACTTT. This encodes CASNHMTGPNSPLHF.

This chain links TRBV28 with TRBJ1-5; weak D call: TRBD1 (5 bases). Germline values: CDR1 MDHEN, CDR2 SYDVKM. The CDR3 length is 13 residues. V was trimmed by 6 bases and J by 6 bases, leaving 12 bases between them. The CDR3 region has the DNA TGTGCCAGCAGCCTCCAGACAGTTCAGCCCCAGCATTTT. It codes for CASSLQTVQPQHF.

This clone appeared once. The J gene is TRBJ2-1, the V gene TRBV11-2; D might be TRBD2 (5 bases). The CDR3 is 12 residues long. V lost 5 bases and J 8 bases, leaving 10 bases between the germline ends. The germline gives CDR1 SGHAT, CDR2 FQNNGV. CDR3 region: CASSPTRYEQFF. The CDR3 nucleotides are TGTGCCAGCAGCCCCACTAGATATGAGCAGTTCTTC. The full variable domain, rest sourced from reference TRBV11-2 and TRBJ2-1, is EAGVAQSPRYKIIEKRQSVAFWCNPISGHATLYWYQQILGQGPKLLIQFQNNGVVDDSQLPKDRFSAERLKGVDSTLKIQPAKLEDSAVYLCASSPTRYEQFFGPGTRLTVL.

The J gene is TRBJ2-7, the V gene TRBV11-1, with D possibly TRBD1 on 6 matching bases. CDR1 is SGHAT, CDR2 FQDESV, per germline (reference sequence). The CDR3 is made up of 15 amino acids. Trimming cost V 2 bases and J 9 bases, with 20 bases left between them. The CDR3 region is CASSLLEGEPTTQYF. In DNA, the CDR3 is TGTGCCAGCAGCTTATTAGAGGGGGAGCCTACGACGCAGTACTTC.

The rearrangement uses TRBV20-1 and TRBJ2-7; D call uncertain. This CDR3 contains 10 residues. Germline V gene lookup returns CDR1 DFQATT and CDR2 SNEGSKA (reference sequence). V lost 2 bases to trimming and J lost 5 bases, with 4 bases between them. CDR3 region: CSARSNEQYF. In nucleotides, the CDR3 is TGCAGTGCTAGATCCAACGAGCAGTACTTC.

This sequence joins TRBV5-1 and TRBJ2-1; no firm D call. This CDR3 has 15 residues. Trimming took 2 bases from V and 0 from J, leaving 9 bases between them. Germline CDR1 SGHRS, CDR2 YFSETQ. CDR3 in amino acids: CASSLILGSYNEQFF. In DNA, the CDR3 is TGCGCCAGCAGCTTAATCCTAGGCTCCTACAATGAGCAGTTCTTC.

The V call is TRBV2, the J call TRBJ2-5, with 8 bases aligning to TRBD2. V was pared by 3 bases and J by 4 bases, with 7 bases of the junction left unmatched. This CDR3 region has 15 residues. The germline V gene has CDR1 SNHLY and CDR2 FYNNEI. The CDR3 reads CASSEDRAGVETQYF. The CDR3 bases are TGTGCCAGCAGTGAGGATAGAGCGGGGGTAGAGACCCAGTACTTC.